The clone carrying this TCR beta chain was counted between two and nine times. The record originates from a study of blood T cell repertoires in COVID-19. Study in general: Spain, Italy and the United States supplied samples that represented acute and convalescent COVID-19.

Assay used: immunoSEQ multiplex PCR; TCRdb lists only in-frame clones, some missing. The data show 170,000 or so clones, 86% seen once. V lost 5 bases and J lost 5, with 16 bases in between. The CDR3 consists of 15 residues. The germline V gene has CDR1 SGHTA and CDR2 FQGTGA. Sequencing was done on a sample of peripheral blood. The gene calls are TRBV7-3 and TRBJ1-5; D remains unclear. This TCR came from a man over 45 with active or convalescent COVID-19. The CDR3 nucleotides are TGTGCCAGCAGCCCACTTAGAGACTGGGATCAGCCCCAGCATTTT. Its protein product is CASSPLRDWDQPQHF.